The 3 T cell receptor beta chains below all came from one sample that was sequenced in a study of shared clonotypes between healthy human individuals. It was CD45RO-negative cells, positively selected for CCR7, that made up naive CD8 cells, with terminally differentiated effector memory CD45RA+ cells excluded. Clones were sequenced by immunoSEQ multiplex PCR, and TCRdb holds only the in-frame ones, with some missing. This sample yields approximately 1.9 million clones, of which around 93% are seen a single time; about 1.6% belongs to the top ten. Material: naive CD8+ T cells from PBMCs. The origin of the receptors is a man aged 18 to 29 in good health. Some clones in this sample may be carry-over from other donors' samples.

The gene calls are TRBV19 and TRBJ2-7; TRBD2 agrees at 7 bases. The CDR3 runs 15 residues. With V trimmed by 3 bases and J by 5 bases, 10 bases remained unmatched. CDR1 and CDR2 from the germline V gene are LNHDA and SQIVND (reference sequence). The CDR3 DNA follows: TGTGCCAGTAGTATGTTCATGTCAGGGAGGGACGAGCAGTACTTC. Its translation is CASSMFMSGRDEQYF.

This rearrangement joins TRBV9 to TRBJ1-5; D possibly corresponds to TRBD1 (5 bases). The V gene's germline CDR1 is SGDLS and CDR2 YYNGEE. V dropped 0 bases and J dropped 3 bases, with 10 bases sitting between them. This CDR3 region has 15 residues. The CDR3 DNA is TGTGCCAGCAGCGTAGTAGGGGCCCCCAATCAGCCCCAGCATTTT. It specifies CASSVVGAPNQPQHF. The variable domain in full, completed from reference TRBV9 and TRBJ1-5, reads DSGVTQTPKHLITATGQRVTLRCSPRSGDLSVYWYQQSLDQGLQFLIQYYNGEERAKGNILERFSAQQFPDLHSELNLSSLELGDSALYFCASSVVGAPNQPQHFGDGTRLSIL.

The CDR3 DNA reads TGCGCCAGCAGCCAAGTATACGGGAGCGAGCAGTACTTC. This gives the protein CASSQVYGSEQYF. The chain is built from TRBV4-3 and TRBJ2-7; tentative D call: TRBD2 (6 bases). The CDR3 sequence is 13 residues long. V lost 1 base, J lost 6 bases, and 10 bases lay in between. The germline gives CDR1 LGHNA, CDR2 YSLEER.